This T cell receptor beta chain was sequenced during a study of Tregs in tolerant kidney transplant recipients. CD4+CD25+CD127- Tregs, CD4+CD25- non-Tregs, CD4 and CD8 cells were sorted. The CDR3 is 15 residues long. The germline V gene has CDR1 SGHVS and CDR2 FNYEAQ. V gave up 1 base and J gave up 5 bases, with 11 bases separating them. Findings and caveats of the study: No direct test of biological reproducibility was done here.

Sequencing was performed with immunoSEQ multiplex PCR; in TCRdb, only in-frame clones are kept and a portion is missing. Of about 15,000 clones in the sample, around 94% were seen once. Note on this clone: Its antigen is still unknown.

This sequence was found in a human donor in good health. The chain recombines TRBV7-6 with TRBJ2-2, with D unclear. The specimen sequenced was CD8+ T cells from blood. The CDR3: CASSLESRNTGELFF. CDR3 DNA: TGTGCCAGCAGCTTAGAAAGCAGAAATACCGGGGAGCTGTTTTTT.